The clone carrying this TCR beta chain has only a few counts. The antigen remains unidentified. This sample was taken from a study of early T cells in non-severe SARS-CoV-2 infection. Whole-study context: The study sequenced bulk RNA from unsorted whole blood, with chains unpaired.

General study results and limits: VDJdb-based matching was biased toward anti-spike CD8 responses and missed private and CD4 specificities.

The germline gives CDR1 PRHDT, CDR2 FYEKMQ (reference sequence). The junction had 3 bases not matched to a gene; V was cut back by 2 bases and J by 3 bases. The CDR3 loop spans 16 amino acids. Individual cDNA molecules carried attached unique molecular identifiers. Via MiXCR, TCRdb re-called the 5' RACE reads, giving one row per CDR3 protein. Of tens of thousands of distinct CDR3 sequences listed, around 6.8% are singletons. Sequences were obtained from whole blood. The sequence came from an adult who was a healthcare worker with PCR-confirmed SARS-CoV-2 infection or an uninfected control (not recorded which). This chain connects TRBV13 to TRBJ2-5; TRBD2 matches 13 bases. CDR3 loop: CASSLRGTSGEETQYF. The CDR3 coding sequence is TGTGCCAGCAGCTTACGGGGGACTAGCGGGGAAGAGACCCAGTACTTC.